This entry lists 21 T cell receptor beta chains sequenced from one sample in a study of T cell responses to AZD1222 COVID-19 vaccine. Produced via immunoSEQ multiplex PCR; TCRdb's table is partial and in-frame only. This sample carries some 140,000 clones, about 91% of them seen once, and the ten largest clones take approximately 3%. This specimen consisted of peripheral blood, obtained on day 0 of AZD1222 vaccination. The receptors were sampled from an adult in good health.

The chain uses TRBV13 and TRBJ1-1; 11 nucleotides match TRBD1. V was pared by 5 bases and J by 3 bases, with 5 bases of the junction left unmatched. The CDR3 runs to 15 residues. The V gene's germline CDR1 is PRHDT and CDR2 FYEKMQ (reference sequence). CDR3 in amino acids: CASSTRDRGYTEAFF. DNA for the CDR3: TGTGCCAGCAGCACTCGGGACAGGGGGTACACTGAAGCTTTCTTT.

This clone was seen a single time. The chain couples TRBV28 to TRBJ1-6; TRBD1 is a possible D gene (5 bases). The germline CDR1 and CDR2 sequences are MDHEN and SYDVKM. V was trimmed by 5 bases and J by 0 bases, leaving 11 bases between them. The CDR3 runs to 16 residues. The CDR3 bases are TGTGCCAGCAGTCGGGACTTGAGCTCCTATAATTCACCCCTCCACTTT. Its protein product is CASSRDLSSYNSPLHF. The full variable domain, in which reference TRBV28 and TRBJ1-6 provide the parts outside the CDR3, is DVKVTQSSRYLVKRTGEKVFLECVQDMDHENMFWYRQDPGLGLRLIYFSYDVKMKEKGDIPEGYSVSREKKERFSLILESASTNQTSMYLCASSRDLSSYNSPLHFGNGTRLTVT.

V usage is TRBV7-2 and J usage is TRBJ2-1; no definite D call. Between the trimmed V and J ends, which lost 2 bases and 4 bases, there was a span of 15 bases. Germline assignment: CDR1 SGHTA and CDR2 FQGNSA. CDR3 size: 16 residues. CDR3 region: CASSLHQSEYYNEQFF. The DNA of the CDR3 is TGTGCCAGCAGCTTACACCAATCGGAGTATTACAATGAGCAGTTCTTC.

V usage is TRBV11-3 and J usage is TRBJ2-1; TRBD2 matches 9 bases. The CDR3 has 14 residues. Losses at the gene ends were 5 bases for V and 7 bases for J; bases not matched to a gene: 6. From germline, CDR1 is SGHNT and CDR2 YENEEA. The CDR3 spells CASSLSSGDNEQFF. As DNA, the CDR3 is TGTGCCAGCAGCCTTTCTAGCGGGGATAATGAGCAGTTCTTC. Together with reference TRBV11-3 and TRBJ2-1, the CDR3 gives the full variable domain: EAGVVQSPRYKIIEKKQPVAFWCNPISGHNTLYWYLQNLGQGPELLIRYENEEAVDDSQLPKDRFSAERLKGVDSTLKIQPAELGDSAVYLCASSLSSGDNEQFFGPGTRLTVL.

The V gene is TRBV7-8, the J gene TRBJ2-7; 9 bases line up with TRBD2. The CDR3 contains 16 residues. The germline V gene encodes CDR1 SGHVS and CDR2 FQNEAQ. V lost 6 bases, J lost 0 bases, and 9 bases stayed unmatched. In nucleotides, the CDR3 is TGTGCCAGCAGAAATGGGACGGGACTAGCCTCCTACGAGCAGTACTTC. Amino acid sequence: CASRNGTGLASYEQYF. Full variable domain (outside the CDR3, taken from reference TRBV7-8 and TRBJ2-7): GAGVSQSPRYKVAKRGQDVALRCDPISGHVSLFWYQQALGQGPEFLTYFQNEAQLDKSGLPSDRFFAERPEGSVSTLKIQRTQQEDSAVYLCASRNGTGLASYEQYFGPGTRLTVT.

The rearrangement links TRBV28 to TRBJ1-2; the D gene is possibly TRBD1 (6 bases). CDR1 is MDHEN, CDR2 SYDVKM, per germline. The CDR3 length is 13 residues. Trimming shortened V by 6 bases and J by 3 bases, and 11 bases separated the two germline ends. Here the CDR3 reads CASRSTGHYGYTF. The CDR3 bases are TGTGCCAGCAGATCCACAGGGCACTATGGCTACACCTTC.

The chain joins TRBV5-1 to TRBJ2-5; 7 nucleotides align to TRBD1. V was pared by 6 bases and J by 5 bases, with 10 bases of the junction left unmatched. CDR1 and CDR2 from the germline V gene are SGHRS and YFSETQ. The CDR3 consists of 14 residues. The CDR3 DNA reads TGCGCCAGCACCTGGCAGGGGGTGGGGGAGACCCAGTACTTC. Translation: CASTWQGVGETQYF.

V and J are TRBV7-2 and TRBJ2-2; no clear D. The CDR3 is 16 amino acids. Germline V gene lookup returns CDR1 SGHTA and CDR2 FQGNSA. V dropped 0 bases and J dropped 0 bases, with 8 bases sitting between them. CDR3 in DNA: TGTGCCAGCAGCTTAGCCAGGATCCCGAACACCGGGGAGCTGTTTTTT. Translation gives CASSLARIPNTGELFF. The whole variable domain, filled in from reference TRBV7-2 and TRBJ2-2, reads GAGVSQSPSNKVTEKGKDVELRCDPISGHTALYWYRQSLGQGLEFLIYFQGNSAPDKSGLPSDRFSAERTGGSVSTLTIQRTQQEDSAVYLCASSLARIPNTGELFFGEGSRLTVL.

This chain links TRBV7-9 with TRBJ1-2; no firm D call. The CDR3 runs to 12 residues. Trimming shortened V by 8 bases and J by 4 bases, and 11 bases separated the two germline ends. Germline CDR1 and CDR2: SEHNR and FQNEAQ (reference sequence). The CDR3: CASSWLRYGYTF. In nucleotides, the CDR3 is TGTGCCAGCTCCTGGCTACGCTATGGCTACACCTTC.

This clone appeared once. Other DNA sequences in this specimen translate into the identical CDR3. The gene calls are TRBV7-9 and TRBJ2-7; unclear D gene. Looked up from germline, CDR1 is SEHNR and CDR2 is FQNEAQ (reference sequence). The germline V and J ends were trimmed by 1 base and 4 bases, with 5 bases remaining between them. This CDR3 is built from 12 residues. CDR3 in amino acids: CASSLGDYEQYF. The CDR3 DNA reads TGTGCCAGCAGCTTAGGGGATTACGAGCAGTACTTC.

The chain recombines TRBV7-2 with TRBJ2-7; TRBD1 matches 8 bases. The V and J ends lost 4 bases and 4 bases, in that order; junction bases with no gene match: 12. The CDR3 is 16 residues long. In germline, CDR1 is SGHTA, CDR2 FQGNSA. The CDR3 here is CASSSLNRTGSYEQYF. In nucleotides, the CDR3 is TGTGCCAGCAGCTCGCTCAATCGGACAGGGTCGTACGAGCAGTACTTC.

The genes are TRBV4-1 and TRBJ1-6; possible D gene TRBD1, 5 bases. The CDR3 covers 15 residues. Trimming shortened V by 4 bases and J by 10 bases, and 17 bases separated the two germline ends. Germline V gene sequence: CDR1 MGHRA, CDR2 YSYEKL. CDR3: CASSPLGGKGSPLHF. CDR3 in DNA: TGCGCCAGCAGCCCACTAGGAGGGAAGGGGTCACCCCTCCACTTT.

This clone was detected only once. The rearrangement uses TRBV10-2 and TRBJ2-7, with TRBD2 matching over 9 bases. Germline CDR1 is WSHSY and CDR2 is SAAADI. J lost 4 bases, V lost 3 bases, and 7 bases had no gene match. The CDR3 has 15 residues. The CDR3 loop is CASSDKVSGGYEQYF. The CDR3 DNA follows: TGCGCCAGCAGTGATAAGGTTAGCGGGGGTTACGAGCAGTACTTC.

The chain joins TRBV2 to TRBJ1-6; no clear D. V was pared by 3 bases and J by 6 bases, with 6 bases between. The germline V gene has CDR1 SNHLY and CDR2 FYNNEI. CDR3 length: 13 residues. CDR3 loop: CASSDSFNSPLHF. In DNA, the CDR3 is TGTGCCAGCAGTGACAGCTTTAATTCACCCCTCCACTTT. Using reference TRBV2 and TRBJ1-6 for the parts outside the CDR3, the full variable domain is EPEVTQTPSHQVTQMGQEVILRCVPISNHLYFYWYRQILGQKVEFLVSFYNNEISEKSEIFDDQFSVERPDGSNFTLKIRSTKLEDSAMYFCASSDSFNSPLHFGNGTRLTVT.

This clone was picked up one time. The rearrangement links TRBV30 to TRBJ1-4, with D possibly matching TRBD1 (6 bases). Germline V gene sequence: CDR1 GTSNPN, CDR2 SVGIG (reference sequence). The CDR3 runs to 15 residues. V lost 2 bases, J lost 12 bases, and 22 bases lay in between. The DNA for the CDR3 is TGTGCCTGGAGTCATTCCAGGGGCGGGATGGGGCAACTGTTTTTT. As protein: CAWSHSRGGMGQLFF. Looking up the rest from reference TRBV30 and TRBJ1-4 gives the full variable domain: SQTIHQWPATLVQPVGSPLSLECTVEGTSNPNLYWYRQAAGRGLQLLFYSVGIGQISSEVPQNLSASRPQDRQFILSSKKLLLSDSGFYLCAWSHSRGGMGQLFFGSGTQLSVL.

The chain employs TRBV21-1 and TRBJ2-1; TRBD2, the table's D call, lacks a check against the DNA. TRBV21-1 represents a pseudogene. This CDR3 contains 17 residues. The CDR3, as DNA: TGTGCCAGCAGCAGCCCATCACTAGCGGGGGAATACAATGAGCAGTTCTTC. Amino acids: CASSSPSLAGEYNEQFF.

V usage is TRBV9 and J usage is TRBJ1-6, with D perhaps TRBD1 (5 bases). This CDR3 region has 15 residues. Deletions cut 3 bases from V and 8 bases from J, with 15 bases between. Per the germline V gene, CDR1 is SGDLS and CDR2 is YYNGEE. The CDR3 DNA follows: TGTGCCAGCAGCGACTCCGGGACGGTTTATTCACCCCTCCACTTT. Translated, it gives CASSDSGTVYSPLHF. The full variable domain, completed using reference TRBV9 and TRBJ1-6, is DSGVTQTPKHLITATGQRVTLRCSPRSGDLSVYWYQQSLDQGLQFLIQYYNGEERAKGNILERFSAQQFPDLHSELNLSSLELGDSALYFCASSDSGTVYSPLHFGNGTRLTVT.

This chain links TRBV7-9 with TRBJ2-2; D not resolved. Germline-derived CDR1 and CDR2 are SEHNR and FQNEAQ (reference sequence). CDR3 length equals 13 residues. Trimming left V 5 bases short and J 7 bases short, with 11 bases between. The chain's CDR3 is CASSPGSVGELFF. In nucleotides, the CDR3 is TGTGCCAGCAGCCCTGGGTCAGTCGGGGAGCTGTTTTTT.

The table lists this clone with a count of one. The genes are TRBV28 and TRBJ1-2, with D possibly TRBD1 on 5 matching bases. The V and J ends lost 6 bases and 4 bases respectively, with 15 bases between them. The length of the CDR3 is 14 residues. CDR1 MDHEN and CDR2 SYDVKM come from the germline V gene. The CDR3 reads CASSPRGRVYGYTF. CDR3 DNA: TGTGCCAGCAGCCCGAGAGGCAGGGTCTATGGCTACACCTTC.

The V call is TRBV6-5, the J call TRBJ1-4; no clear D gene. Germline V gene lookup returns CDR1 MNHEY and CDR2 SVGAGI. The CDR3 is 14 amino acids. Trimming removed 2 bases at V and 5 bases at J, with 9 bases between. CDR3 DNA: TGTGCCAGCAGTTACAATGGAGAGAATGAAAAACTGTTTTTT. It yields the protein CASSYNGENEKLFF.

The chain links TRBV9 to TRBJ1-4, with D uncertain. CDR1 and CDR2 from the germline V gene are SGDLS and YYNGEE. The CDR3 extends over 14 amino acids. V was trimmed by 4 bases and J by 7 bases, leaving 14 bases between them. The CDR3 nucleotides are TGTGCCAGCAGCTCCCGGGCCGCATCTGAAAAACTGTTTTTT. It encodes CASSSRAASEKLFF.